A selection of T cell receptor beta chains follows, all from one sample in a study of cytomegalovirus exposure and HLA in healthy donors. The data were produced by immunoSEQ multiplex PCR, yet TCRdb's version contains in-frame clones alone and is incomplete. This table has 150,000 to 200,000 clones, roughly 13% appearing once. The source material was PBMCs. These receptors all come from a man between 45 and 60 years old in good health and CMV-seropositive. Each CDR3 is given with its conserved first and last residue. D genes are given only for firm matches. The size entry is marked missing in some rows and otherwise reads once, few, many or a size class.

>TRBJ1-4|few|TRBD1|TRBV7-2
TGTGCCAGCAGCTTCGACAGGGGCGAGGAAAAACTGTTTTTT
CASSFDRGEEKLFF
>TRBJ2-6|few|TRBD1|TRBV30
TGTGCCGGTTACAGGGGGACCGGGGCCAACGTCCTGACTTTC
CAGYRGTGANVLTF
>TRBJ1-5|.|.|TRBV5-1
TGCGCCAGCAGCACCCCGGGTGGGCCCCAGCATTTT
CASSTPGGPQHF
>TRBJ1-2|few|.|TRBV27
TGTGCCAGTTCAGGGGCGTGGGGCTACACCTTC
CASSGAWGYTF
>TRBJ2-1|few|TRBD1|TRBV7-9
TGTGCCAGCAGCTTTGGCAGGGGGCAAGATGAGCAGTTCTTC
CASSFGRGQDEQFF
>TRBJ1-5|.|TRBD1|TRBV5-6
TGTGCCAGCAGCCTACAGGGGATAGGGCAGCCCCAGCATTTT
CASSLQGIGQPQHF
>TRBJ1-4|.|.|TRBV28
TGTGCCACCTATTCTAGGGGGATGAATGAAAAACTGTTTTTT
CATYSRGMNEKLFF
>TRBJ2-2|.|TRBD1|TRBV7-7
TGTGCTAGCAGCTCCCGACAGGGAAACACCGGGGAGCTGTTTTTT
CASSSRQGNTGELFF
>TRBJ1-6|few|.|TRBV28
TGTGCCAGCAGTTTACTACAGAGTAATTCACCCCTCCACTTT
CASSLLQSNSPLHF
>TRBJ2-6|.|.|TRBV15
TGTGCCACCAGCAGAGATCGGGCAGGGACTGGGGCCAACGTCCTGACTTTC
CATSRDRAGTGANVLTF
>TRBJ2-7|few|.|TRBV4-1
TGCGCCAGCAGCCAGAGCAGCGTTGGCTACGAGCAGTACTTC
CASSQSSVGYEQYF
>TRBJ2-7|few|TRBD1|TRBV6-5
TGTGCCAGCAGCCTTCGGACAGGGGTTGCCTACGAGCAGTACTTC
CASSLRTGVAYEQYF
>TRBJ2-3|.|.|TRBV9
TGTGCCAGCAGCGTAGCCCCGGGGGACGGTCCGTATTTT
CASSVAPGDGPYF
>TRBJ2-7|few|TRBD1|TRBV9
TGTGCCAGCAGCCCGGGGTGGCAGGGGGCAATCTACGAGCAGTACTTC
CASSPGWQGAIYEQYF
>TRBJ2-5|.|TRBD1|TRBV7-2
TGTGCCAGCATCGCCGACAGGGGGACAAAGACCCAGTACTTC
CASIADRGTKTQYF
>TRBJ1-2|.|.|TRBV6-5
TGTGCCAGTAGCCAGGGTGGGAAGTACACCTTC
CASSQGGKYTF
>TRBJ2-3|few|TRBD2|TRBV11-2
TGTGCCAGCAGCCCACTGGGGGGGAACACAGATACGCAGTATTTT
CASSPLGGNTDTQYF
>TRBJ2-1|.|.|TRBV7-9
TGTGCCAGCAGCCGCGGATCGGGAACCTACAATGAGCAGTTCTTC
CASSRGSGTYNEQFF
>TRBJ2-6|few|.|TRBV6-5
TGTGCCAGCAGTCAAACAGGGACTGGGGCCAACGTCCTGACTTTC
CASSQTGTGANVLTF
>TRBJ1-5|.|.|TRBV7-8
TGTGCCAGCAGCTTCGCGGCGGGGGGCGGCAATCAGCCCCAGCATTTT
CASSFAAGGGNQPQHF
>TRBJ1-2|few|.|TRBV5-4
TGTGCCAGCAGCTTGAGCCGAGCTAACTATGGCTACACCTTC
CASSLSRANYGYTF
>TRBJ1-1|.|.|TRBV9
TGTGCCAGCAGCGTATTATCGAGGGACACTGAAGCTTTCTTT
CASSVLSRDTEAFF
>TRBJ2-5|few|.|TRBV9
TGTGCCAGCAGCGTTGGGGGCTGGGAGACCCAGTACTTC
CASSVGGWETQYF
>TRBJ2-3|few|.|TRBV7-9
TGTGCCAGCAGGTGGGAACAAACGGGGACAGATACGCAGTATTTT
CASRWEQTGTDTQYF
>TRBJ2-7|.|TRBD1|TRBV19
TGTGCCAGTAGTATGAGGAGGACAGGGGTGGGGGGGCAGTACTTC
CASSMRRTGVGGQYF
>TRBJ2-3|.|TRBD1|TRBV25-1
TGTGCCAGCAGTGAATATGGGACAGGGTTAAGCACAGATACGCAGTATTTT
CASSEYGTGLSTDTQYF
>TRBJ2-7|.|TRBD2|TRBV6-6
TGTGCCAGCAGCCATAGCGGGGGGGCGGTTTACAAGCAGTACTTC
CASSHSGGAVYKQYF
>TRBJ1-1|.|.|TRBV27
TGTGCCAGCAGGATGGACACAATTAAGACCGAAGCTTTCTTT
CASRMDTIKTEAFF
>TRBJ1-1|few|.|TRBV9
TGTGCCAGCAGCGTAGGCGGGTCGTGGACTGAAGCTTTCTTT
CASSVGGSWTEAFF
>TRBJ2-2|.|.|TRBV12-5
TGTGCTAGTGGTTTGTCGACACAGGGAATCGGGGAGCTGTTTTTT
CASGLSTQGIGELFF
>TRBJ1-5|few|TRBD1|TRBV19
TGTGCCAGTAGGCTGGACAGGAGCGGCAATCAGCCCCAGCATTTT
CASRLDRSGNQPQHF
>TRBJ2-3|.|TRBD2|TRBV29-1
TGCAGCGTTGAGTTAGGGACTAGCGGGGGGGATTTCGGGCAGTATTTT
CSVELGTSGGDFGQYF
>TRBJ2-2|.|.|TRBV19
TGTGCCAGTAGTATAGCAGGGGCGACCGGGGAGCTGTTTTTT
CASSIAGATGELFF
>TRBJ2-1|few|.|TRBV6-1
TGTGCCAGCAGTGAAACGGACACCAATGAGCAGTTCTTC
CASSETDTNEQFF
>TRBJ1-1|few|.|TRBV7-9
TGTGCCAGCAGCTCGAGGGCAGGCCTTGCACTCAGCTTT
CASSSRAGLALSF
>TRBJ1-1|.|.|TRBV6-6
TGTGCCAGCAGTGGGGGGATTGAAGCTTTCTTT
CASSGGIEAFF
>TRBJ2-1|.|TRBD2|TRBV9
TGTGCCAGCAGCGTAGTGGGGGGGTGGGGGGACTATGAGCAGTTCTTC
CASSVVGGWGDYEQFF
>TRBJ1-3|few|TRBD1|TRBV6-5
TGTGCCAGCAGACCCGGGACAGCTGGTGGAAACACCATATATTTT
CASRPGTAGGNTIYF
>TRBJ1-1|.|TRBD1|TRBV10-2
TGCGCCAGCAGTGAAGCGAGGGACAGGGGGAACACTGAAGCTTTCTTT
CASSEARDRGNTEAFF
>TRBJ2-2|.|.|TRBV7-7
TGTGCCAGCAGCTTGGGGGGGCTCCTCGCTCACGGGGAGCTGTTTTTT
CASSLGGLLAHGELFF
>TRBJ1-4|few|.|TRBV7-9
TGTGCCAGCAGCTTAGTCGTTTATGAAAAACTGTTTTTT
CASSLVVYEKLFF
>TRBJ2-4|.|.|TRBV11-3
TGTGCCAGCAGCTCGGGGTGGCAGGCTGAAGCCAAAAACATTCAGTACTTC
CASSSGWQAEAKNIQYF
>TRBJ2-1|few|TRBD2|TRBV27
TGTGCCAGCAGTTTATTGCGTTCTGGCGGGGGGCTTAATGAGCAGTTCTTC
CASSLLRSGGGLNEQFF
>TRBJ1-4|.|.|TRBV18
TGTGCCAGCTCACCACCCTTCGGGGGACGGACTAATGAAAAACTGTTTTTT
CASSPPFGGRTNEKLFF
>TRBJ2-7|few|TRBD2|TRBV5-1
TGCGCCAGCAGCCATATAGCGGGGGGGCCGGTTGAGCAGTACTTC
CASSHIAGGPVEQYF
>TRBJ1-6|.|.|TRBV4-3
TGCGCCAGCAGCCAGTTCGGTGGAGGCTTGGGTTCACCCCTCCACTTT
CASSQFGGGLGSPLHF
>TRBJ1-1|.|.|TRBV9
TGTGCCAGCAGCCAGACAGACACTGAAGCTTTCTTT
CASSQTDTEAFF
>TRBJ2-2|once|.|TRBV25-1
TGTGCCAGCAGTCCGCAGGGGCCGGGGACCGGGGAGCTGTTTTTT
CASSPQGPGTGELFF
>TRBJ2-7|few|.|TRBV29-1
TGCAGCGTTGAGGGCCCCTACGGGAGCTCCTACGAGCAGTACTTC
CSVEGPYGSSYEQYF
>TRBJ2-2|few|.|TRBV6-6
TGTGCCAGCAGTTACGGCGTCTGGAGGACCGGGGAGCTGTTTTTT
CASSYGVWRTGELFF